The 18 T cell receptor beta chains listed next were all sequenced from one sample in a study of T cell repertoires in cytomegalovirus infection. TCRdb used MiXCR to reprocess the reads, holding one entry per CDR3 protein. Of around 530,000 distinct CDR3 sequences listed, around 27% are singletons. Sequencing was performed on PBMCs. These receptors all stem from a human donor in good health (CMV status not recorded). Some clones in this sample may be carry-over from other donors' samples.

This chain uses TRBV20-1 with TRBJ2-1; 14 bases line up with TRBD2. The germline V gene has CDR1 DFQATT and CDR2 SNEGSKA (reference sequence). The CDR3 is made up of 21 amino acids. With V trimmed by 0 bases and J by 0 bases, 13 bases remained unmatched. The CDR3 sequence: CSARDRSPSGTSGSSYNEQFF. The CDR3 nucleotides read TGCAGTGCTAGAGACCGCTCACCCTCGGGGACTAGCGGGAGCTCCTACAATGAGCAGTTCTTC.

The chain carries TRBV10-3 and TRBJ1-5; D is uncertain. V was shortened by 3 bases and J by 3 bases, with 9 bases between the two germline ends. The CDR3 totals 14 residues. Germline loops: CDR1 ENHRY, CDR2 SYGVKD. The CDR3 reads CAISEYRDNQPQHF. CDR3 nucleotide sequence: TGTGCCATCAGTGAATACAGAGACAATCAGCCCCAGCATTTT.

Turning to this clonotype: At one boundary the junction diverges from the germline segment, which might be a read error. V usage is TRBV5-3 and J usage is TRBJ1-2, with D uncertain. TRBV5-3 counts as an open reading frame of uncertain function. CDR3 length equals 15 residues. In DNA, the CDR3 is TGTGCCAGCAGCTTGGCGGCGTTAGCTAACTATGGCTACACCTTC. Translated: CASSLAALANYGYTF.

The genes are TRBV2 and TRBJ2-7, with 9 bases lining up with TRBD2. Germline values: CDR1 SNHLY, CDR2 FYNNEI. CDR3 size: 16 residues. Trimming removed 1 base from V and 3 bases from J; junction bases left unmatched: 7. CDR3: CASSEVAGEWLYEQYF. In DNA form, the CDR3 reads TGTGCCAGCAGTGAAGTAGCGGGAGAGTGGCTCTACGAGCAGTACTTC.

The genes are TRBV27 and TRBJ2-3, with 9 bases aligning to TRBD1. The junction had 1 base not matched to a gene; V was cut back by 5 bases and J by 4 bases. CDR1 is MNHEY and CDR2 is SMNVEV in the germline V gene (reference sequence). The CDR3 has 13 residues. The CDR3 nucleotides read TGTGCCAGCAGTCGACAGGGGGCAGATACGCAGTATTTT. Translating it yields CASSRQGADTQYF.

The CDR3 nucleotides read TGTGCCAGCAGTTCCGGGGCGCAGGCCCTTCGGTATTTGGGTGGCTACACCTTC. Translation gives CASSSGAQALRYLGGYTF. V and J are TRBV12-3 or TRBV12-4 and TRBJ1-2, with a tentative D call TRBD1 (5 bases). V was clipped by 4 bases and J by 7 bases, with 28 bases between them. The CDR3 is 18 amino acids.

The sample holds many counts of this clonotype. The V and J genes are TRBV15 and TRBJ2-1; TRBD2 aligns across 11 bases. The CDR3 runs 17 residues. With 4 bases clipped from V and 7 bases from J, the junction kept 12 bases outside the gene matches. Germline values: CDR1 LNHNV, CDR2 YYDKDF (reference sequence). The DNA for the CDR3 is TGTGCCACCAGCACCTTCCCGACTAGCGGGAACAGAAATGAGCAGTTCTTC. Translated, it gives CATSTFPTSGNRNEQFF. The full variable domain, its missing parts supplied by reference TRBV15 and TRBJ2-1, is DAMVIQNPRYQVTQFGKPVTLSCSQTLNHNVMYWYQQKSSQAPKLLFHYYDKDFNNEADTPDNFQSRRPNTSFCFLDIRSPGLGDTAMYLCATSTFPTSGNRNEQFFGPGTRLTVL.

This clonotype turned up a few times. The rearrangement uses TRBV12-3 or TRBV12-4 and TRBJ2-1, with 13 bases aligning to TRBD2. With V trimmed by 6 bases and J by 7 bases, 9 bases remained unmatched. CDR3 size: 16 residues. In nucleotides, the CDR3 is TGTGCCAGCAGCCCTACTAGCGGGAGGGCCAAAAATGAGCAGTTCTTC. It encodes CASSPTSGRAKNEQFF.

This chain joins TRBV3-1 and TRBJ1-1, with 8 bases matching TRBD1. Germline values: CDR1 LGHDT, CDR2 YNNKEL (reference sequence). V gave up 4 bases and J gave up 0 bases; unmatched junction bases: 4. This CDR3 region has 15 residues. For the CDR3, the DNA is TGTGCCAGCAGCCTCTCGGACAGGGTGAACACTGAAGCTTTCTTT. Translated: CASSLSDRVNTEAFF.

This clonotype was found a few times. The CDR3, as DNA: TGCGCCAGCAGCCCGGAACCAGGGGGGAACACTGAAGCTTTCTTT. Amino acid sequence: CASSPEPGGNTEAFF. This rearrangement joins TRBV4-1 to TRBJ1-1; 7 bases agree with TRBD1. V dropped 4 bases and J dropped 1; count of bases not matched to a gene: 6. Germline values: CDR1 MGHRA, CDR2 YSYEKL. The CDR3 consists of 15 residues.

The chain links TRBV6-1 to TRBJ1-2, with D unresolved. The V and J ends lost 5 bases and 4 bases respectively, with 11 bases between them. This CDR3 spans 13 amino acids. Germline lookup yields CDR1 MNHNS and CDR2 SASEGT. This CDR3 reads CASSRAESYGYTF. DNA of the CDR3: TGTGCCAGCAGTCGGGCGGAAAGCTATGGCTACACCTTC.

This clonotype was detected only a few times. The V and J genes are TRBV28 and TRBJ1-2, with D tentatively TRBD1 (6 bases). The CDR3 consists of 15 residues. Germline CDR1 MDHEN, CDR2 SYDVKM. Trimming removed 2 bases at V and 4 bases at J, with 14 bases between. Here the CDR3 reads CASSLPQGWGYGYTF. The CDR3 region has the DNA TGTGCCAGCAGTTTACCACAGGGTTGGGGCTATGGCTACACCTTC.

CDR3 in amino acids: CATSTGTGNPRNTEAFF. DNA of the CDR3: TGCGCCACTTCCACCGGGACAGGGAACCCGAGGAACACTGAAGCTTTCTTT. J is TRBJ1-1 and V is TRBV23-1, with 9 bases that match TRBD1. TRBV23-1 carries the ORF label, with uncertain function. The CDR3 runs 17 residues. Losses at the gene ends were 10 bases for V and 1 base for J; bases not matched to a gene: 16.

In nucleotides, the CDR3 is TGTGCCAGCAGTTACTCAGGGCTATCTTTCTACGAGCAGTACTTC. Translation: CASSYSGLSFYEQYF. This sequence joins TRBV6-6 and TRBJ2-7; D remains unclear. This CDR3 comprises 15 residues. Trimming shortened V by 0 bases and J by 3 bases, and 12 bases separated the two germline ends. CDR1 and CDR2 (germline): MNHNY, SVGAGI (reference sequence).

This clonotype appeared many times. The genes are TRBV7-9 and TRBJ1-2, with 8 bases fitting TRBD1. The trim removed 3 bases at V and 4 bases at J, leaving 1 base unmatched. The CDR3 has 13 amino acids. CDR1 and CDR2 (germline): SEHNR, FQNEAQ (reference sequence). CDR3: CASSLTGAYGYTF. The CDR3 nucleotides are TGTGCCAGCAGCTTGACAGGGGCCTATGGCTACACCTTC.

The chain links TRBV27 to TRBJ2-2; 8 bases match TRBD1. This CDR3 contains 17 residues. After removal of 0 bases from V and 4 bases from J, the junction contained 7 bases not matched to a gene. The germline V gene encodes CDR1 MNHEY and CDR2 SMNVEV (reference sequence). As DNA, the CDR3 is TGTGCCAGCAGTTTATCCCTATTCGGACAGGGCACCGGGGAGCTGTTTTTT. Its translation is CASSLSLFGQGTGELFF.

V gene TRBV6-5 combines with J gene TRBJ1-5; 7 bases line up with TRBD1. The V and J ends lost 5 bases and 3 bases, in that order; junction bases with no gene match: 4. The CDR3 loop spans 14 amino acids. Germline CDR1 MNHEY, CDR2 SVGAGI. CDR3 coding DNA: TGTGCCAGCAGTCTGACAGGGAACAATCAGCCCCAGCATTTT. It encodes CASSLTGNNQPQHF.

This clonotype was seen a few times. The CDR3 sequence: CASSFNRWLAGENEQFF. CDR3 sequence (DNA): TGTGCCAGCAGCTTCAACCGTTGGTTAGCGGGAGAAAATGAGCAGTTCTTC. This chain uses TRBV7-8 with TRBJ2-1, with TRBD2 matching over 9 bases. The length of the CDR3 is 17 residues. J gave up 7 bases and V 3 bases, and 13 bases lay outside the gene matches. Germline values: CDR1 SGHVS, CDR2 FQNEAQ.